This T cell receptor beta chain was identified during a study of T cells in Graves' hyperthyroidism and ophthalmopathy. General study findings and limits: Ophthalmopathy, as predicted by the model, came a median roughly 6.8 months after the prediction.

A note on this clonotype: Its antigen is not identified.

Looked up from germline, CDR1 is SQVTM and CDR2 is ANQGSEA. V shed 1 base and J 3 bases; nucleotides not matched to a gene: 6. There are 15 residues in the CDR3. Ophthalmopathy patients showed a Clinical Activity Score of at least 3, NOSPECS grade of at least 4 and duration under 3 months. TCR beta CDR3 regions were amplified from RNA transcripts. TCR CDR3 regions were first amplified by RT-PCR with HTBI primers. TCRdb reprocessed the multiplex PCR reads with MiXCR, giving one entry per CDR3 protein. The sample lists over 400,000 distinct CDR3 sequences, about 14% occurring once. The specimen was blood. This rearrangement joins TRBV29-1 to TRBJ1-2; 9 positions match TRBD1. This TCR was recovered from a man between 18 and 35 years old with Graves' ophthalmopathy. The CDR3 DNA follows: TGCAGCGTTGAAGGGAGGGGACAGGGATACTATGGCTACACCTTC. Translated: CSVEGRGQGYYGYTF. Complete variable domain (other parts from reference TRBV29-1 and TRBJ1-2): SAVISQKPSRDICQRGTSLTIQCQVDSQVTMMFWYRQQPGQSLTLIATANQGSEATYESGFVIDKFPISRPNLTFSTLTVSNMSPEDSSIYLCSVEGRGQGYYGYTFGSGTRLTVV.